This T cell receptor beta chain emerged from a study of T cell changes during pregnancy in multiple sclerosis (dated by TCRdb to about 2019). Regarding the study in general: The study looked at changes in the T cell repertoire across pregnancy in women with multiple sclerosis.

A note on this clone: The antigen it binds to is not known. No base-level quality is on record; no much larger clone is a single base apart.

Here V drops 6 bases and J drops 2 bases, and the junction holds 6 bases not matched to any gene. The germline V gene (reference sequence) sets CDR1 to MNHNY and CDR2 to SVGAGI. From its cysteine to its phenylalanine, the CDR3 spans 14 amino acids. The kept DNA is CDR3 alone, 42 bases in frame from the first base. The receptor library was made with the immunoSEQ multiplex PCR assay. TCRdb stores this immuneACCESS table with in-frame sequences only. Part of the clones is absent; in the studies checked, under half of the shortfall reflects unresolved V genes, and no reason is known for the rest. The table for this sample lists about 20,000 clones; approximately 81% of them were counted only once. 8.5% to 10% of the sample comes from the top ten.

This receptor was identified in a female donor with multiple sclerosis, enrolled in a pregnancy study. The chain couples TRBV6-6 to TRBJ1-2; TRBD1 fits 7 bases in the junction. The input for sequencing was CD8+ T cells from peripheral blood mononuclear cells, taken after pregnancy. CDR3 sequence: CASSPQGHNYGYTF. The DNA reads TGTGCCAGCAGCCCACAGGGGCACAACTATGGCTACACCTTC.